This TCR beta chain emerged from a study of early T cells in non-severe SARS-CoV-2 infection. TCRdb used MiXCR to reprocess the 5' RACE reads, holding one entry per CDR3 protein. Of about 77,000 distinct CDR3 sequences in the sample, approximately 12% are singletons; the top ten hold roughly a sixth. The CDR3 sequence is 14 residues long. V was shortened by 5 bases and J by 4 bases, with 15 bases between the two germline ends. CDR1 SGHRS and CDR2 YFSETQ come from the germline V gene. This clonotype was picked up a small number of times. Sequenced here: whole blood, sampled at baseline. The TCR originated in an adult who was a healthcare worker with PCR-confirmed SARS-CoV-2 infection or an uninfected control (not recorded which). The donor label of this sample is uncertain. The chain carries TRBV5-1 and TRBJ1-1; D call uncertain. Here the CDR3 reads CASRMMIWSTEAFF. In DNA, the CDR3 is TGCGCCAGCAGGATGATGATCTGGAGCACTGAAGCTTTCTTT.